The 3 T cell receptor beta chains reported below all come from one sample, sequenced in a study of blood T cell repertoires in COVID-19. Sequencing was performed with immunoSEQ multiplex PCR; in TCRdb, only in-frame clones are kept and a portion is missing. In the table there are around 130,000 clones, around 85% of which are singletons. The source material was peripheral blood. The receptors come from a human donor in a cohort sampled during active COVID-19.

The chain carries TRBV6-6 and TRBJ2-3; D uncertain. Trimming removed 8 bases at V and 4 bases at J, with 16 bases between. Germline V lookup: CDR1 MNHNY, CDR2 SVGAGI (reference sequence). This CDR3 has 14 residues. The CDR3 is CASGVLQRADTQYF. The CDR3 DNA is TGTGCCAGCGGTGTCCTCCAACGGGCAGATACGCAGTATTTT.

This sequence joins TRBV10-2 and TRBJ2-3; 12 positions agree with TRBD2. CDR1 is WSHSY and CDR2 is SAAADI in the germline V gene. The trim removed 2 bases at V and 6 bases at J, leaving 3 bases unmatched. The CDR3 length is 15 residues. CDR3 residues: CASSEGTSGRDTQYF. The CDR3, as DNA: TGCGCCAGCAGTGAGGGGACTAGCGGGCGGGATACGCAGTATTTT.

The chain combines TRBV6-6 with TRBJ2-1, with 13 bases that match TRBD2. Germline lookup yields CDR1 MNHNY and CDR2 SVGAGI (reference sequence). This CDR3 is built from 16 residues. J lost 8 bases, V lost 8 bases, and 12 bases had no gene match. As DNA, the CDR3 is TGTGCCAGCTTTAAACTAGCGGGGGGGCCGACCCATGAGCAGTTCTTC. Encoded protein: CASFKLAGGPTHEQFF.